The 22 T cell receptor beta chains given below trace back to one sample, sequenced in a study of shared clonotypes between healthy human individuals. Only in-frame clones appear in the TCRdb table, and some are missing; sequencing was by immunoSEQ multiplex PCR. The top ten clones hold 1.2% of a sample with over a million clones, over 95% of them seen once. Source material: naive CD4+ T cells sorted from blood. Stated subset: CD45RA+ positively selected. The receptors derive from a man aged 30 to 39 in good health.

This chain links TRBV28 with TRBJ2-1, with 8 positions matching TRBD1. V was clipped by 4 bases and J by 1 base; unmatched bases: 9. The CDR3 is 17 amino acids. Germline assignment: CDR1 MDHEN and CDR2 SYDVKM. CDR3 sequence: CASSSSQGAGSYNEQFF. CDR3 DNA sequence: TGTGCCAGCAGTTCTAGCCAGGGGGCAGGATCCTACAATGAGCAGTTCTTC.

The chain combines TRBV28 with TRBJ2-3; maybe TRBD1 (7 bases). V gave up 7 bases and J gave up 4 bases, with 18 bases separating them. Per the germline V gene, CDR1 is MDHEN and CDR2 is SYDVKM. This CDR3 has 15 amino acids. The CDR3 protein is CASTSGGGGADTQYF. The CDR3 DNA sequence: TGTGCCAGCACCTCCGGAGGGGGCGGAGCAGATACGCAGTATTTT. Full variable domain (outside the CDR3, taken from reference TRBV28 and TRBJ2-3): DVKVTQSSRYLVKRTGEKVFLECVQDMDHENMFWYRQDPGLGLRLIYFSYDVKMKEKGDIPEGYSVSREKKERFSLILESASTNQTSMYLCASTSGGGGADTQYFGPGTRLTVL.

Points on this clone: The sample has other DNA sequences that encode this CDR3 too. The chain is built from TRBV7-3 and TRBJ2-2, with D uncertain. V was clipped by 3 bases and J by 2 bases, with 1 base between them. This CDR3 is 12 amino acids long. Germline loops: CDR1 SGHTA, CDR2 FQGTGA. The CDR3 sequence is CASSFNTGELFF. In DNA, the CDR3 is TGTGCCAGCAGCTTTAACACCGGGGAGCTGTTTTTT.

The V gene is TRBV7-2, the J gene TRBJ1-2; D is ambiguous. This CDR3 is 13 amino acids long. V shed 5 bases and J shed 8 bases, with 15 bases lying between them. Germline CDR1 SGHTA, CDR2 FQGNSA. CDR3 nucleotides: TGTGCCAGCAGCCCCTTTAGGCAGGAGGGCTACACCTTC. The encoded protein is CASSPFRQEGYTF.

CDR3 in DNA: TGTGCCAGCACCCGACCCGGGCTTCCCTACGAGCAGTACTTC. Protein: CASTRPGLPYEQYF. This chain joins TRBV28 and TRBJ2-7, with D uncertain. Trimming pared 7 bases from V and 2 bases from J, leaving 15 bases between. Germline CDR1 reads MDHEN; CDR2 reads SYDVKM. The CDR3 length is 14 residues.

Note on this clone: Other DNA sequences within the sample encode an identical CDR3. The rearrangement joins TRBV6-5 to TRBJ2-7; D uncertain. V was clipped by 0 bases and J by 6 bases, with 3 bases between them. Germline loops: CDR1 MNHEY, CDR2 SVGAGI. There are 11 residues in the CDR3. CDR3 protein: CASSYSAEQYF. The CDR3 coding sequence is TGTGCCAGCAGTTACTCGGCCGAGCAGTACTTC.

This rearrangement joins TRBV7-3 to TRBJ2-3; D is ambiguous. Trimming took off 1 base at V and 2 bases at J, with 10 bases between the two ends. Per the germline V gene, CDR1 is SGHTA and CDR2 is FQGTGA. This CDR3 is 15 amino acids long. CDR3 residues: CASSLRDSYTDTQYF. The DNA for the CDR3 is TGTGCCAGCAGCTTAAGGGATTCTTACACAGATACGCAGTATTTT.

J is TRBJ1-1 and V is TRBV28; 7 positions match TRBD1. The CDR3 loop spans 15 amino acids. The germline CDR1 and CDR2 sequences are MDHEN and SYDVKM. The V segment lost 2 bases and the J segment 1 base; nucleotides outside the gene matches: 4. In DNA, the CDR3 is TGTGCCAGCAGTTTAATAGGACAGGAGAACACTGAAGCTTTCTTT. Its translation: CASSLIGQENTEAFF.

The chain employs TRBV2 and TRBJ2-5; weak D call: TRBD2 (5 bases). CDR1 and CDR2 (germline): SNHLY, FYNNEI. V lost 6 bases, J lost 0 bases, and 8 bases lay in between. The CDR3 consists of 13 residues. CDR3 nucleotide sequence: TGTGCCAGCAGCGGGAACCACCAAGAGACCCAGTACTTC. This codes for CASSGNHQETQYF.

V gene TRBV4-3 combines with J gene TRBJ1-2; 7 positions agree with TRBD1. CDR1 LGHNA and CDR2 YSLEER come from the germline V gene. The CDR3 totals 14 residues. The ends lost 1 base at V and 8 bases at J; junction bases unmatched: 7. The CDR3 spells CASSQGGYRGGYTF. In DNA, the CDR3 is TGCGCCAGCAGCCAAGGTGGATACAGGGGAGGCTACACCTTC.

V gene TRBV18 combines with J gene TRBJ2-1, with 8 bases matching TRBD2. CDR3 length: 17 amino acids. Germline V lookup: CDR1 KGHSH, CDR2 LQKENI. V was clipped by 2 bases and J by 7 bases; unmatched bases: 13. The CDR3: CASSPGRPGGRYNEQFF. DNA of the CDR3: TGTGCCAGCTCACCAGGCAGGCCTGGCGGGAGGTATAATGAGCAGTTCTTC.

The gene calls are TRBV19 and TRBJ2-1; no clear D gene. Trimming removed 9 bases from V and 5 bases from J, with 20 bases in between. The CDR3 totals 15 residues. Germline CDR1 LNHDA, CDR2 SQIVND (reference sequence). The DNA for the CDR3 is TGTGCCAGCCAATCCGGGCCTTCCCCCAACAATGAGCAGTTCTTC. Its translation: CASQSGPSPNNEQFF.

The sample holds one count of this clone. CDR3 nucleotide sequence: TGCGCCAGCAGCTTGGGGACAGCGAGCTCCTACAATGAGCAGTTCTTC. Translating gives CASSLGTASSYNEQFF. V usage is TRBV5-1 and J usage is TRBJ2-1, with D perhaps matching TRBD1 (6 bases). Deletions cut 0 bases from V and 0 bases from J, with 10 bases between. This CDR3 comprises 16 residues. Germline V gives CDR1 SGHRS, CDR2 YFSETQ.

The V call is TRBV5-1, the J call TRBJ2-7, with 8 bases lining up with TRBD2. V gave up 4 bases and J gave up 7 bases; unmatched junction bases: 7. CDR1 is SGHRS, CDR2 YFSETQ, per germline. This CDR3 is built from 13 residues. CDR3 sequence: CASSIREGGEQYF. CDR3 DNA sequence: TGCGCCAGCAGCATCCGGGAGGGCGGGGAGCAGTACTTC.

Details on this clone: The identical CDR3 is also encoded by other nucleotide sequences in the sample. The chain recombines TRBV6-5 with TRBJ2-3; D remains ambiguous. CDR1 MNHEY and CDR2 SVGAGI come from the germline V gene. This CDR3 spans 14 amino acids. Trimming stripped 0 bases from V and 4 bases from J, with 8 bases between. CDR3: CASSYSRVADTQYF. The CDR3 DNA follows: TGTGCCAGCAGTTACTCTAGAGTGGCAGATACGCAGTATTTT.

This clone was seen a handful of times. This rearrangement joins TRBV6-1 to TRBJ1-1; D gene ambiguous. V gave up 0 bases and J gave up 5 bases, with 13 bases separating them. Germline-derived CDR1 and CDR2 are MNHNS and SASEGT. CDR3 size: 15 residues. In DNA, the CDR3 is TGTGCCAGCAGTGAAGCGATGCAATTACGGACTGAAGCTTTCTTT. Residues: CASSEAMQLRTEAFF.

CDR3 residues: CASSESGVGTYEQYF. Written as DNA, the CDR3 is TGTGCCAGCAGTGAGTCGGGGGTTGGGACCTACGAGCAGTACTTC. The J gene is TRBJ2-7, the V gene TRBV25-1, with D maybe TRBD2 (6 bases). The CDR3 is made up of 15 amino acids. Trimming stripped 3 bases from V and 2 bases from J, with 14 bases between. The V gene's germline CDR1 is MGHDK and CDR2 SYGVNS.

This sequence joins TRBV7-9 and TRBJ2-1; TRBD2 agrees at 10 bases. The CDR3 is 16 amino acids. V shed 5 bases and J 4 bases; nucleotides not matched to a gene: 8. CDR1 is SEHNR, CDR2 FQNEAQ, per germline (reference sequence). The CDR3 spells CASSRPAGGDYNEQFF. CDR3 nucleotides: TGTGCCAGCAGCAGACCAGCGGGAGGGGATTACAATGAGCAGTTCTTC.

The CDR3 bases are TGTGCCCTGGACAGAAAATTCACCGGGGAGCTGTTTTTT. This codes for CALDRKFTGELFF. This chain uses TRBV6-1 with TRBJ2-2, with D maybe TRBD1 (6 bases). V lost 11 bases, J lost 4 bases, and 14 bases lay in between. Germline CDR1 is MNHNS and CDR2 is SASEGT. This CDR3 has 13 residues.

J is TRBJ2-5 and V is TRBV28; D possibly uses TRBD1 or TRBD2 (6 bases each). The germline V and J ends were trimmed by 6 bases and 7 bases, with 15 bases remaining between them. CDR1 and CDR2 (germline): MDHEN, SYDVKM. This CDR3 comprises 13 residues. The CDR3 coding sequence is TGTGCCAGCAGACGCGGGAAGGGGGGGACCCAGTACTTC. Protein: CASRRGKGGTQYF.

The chain recombines TRBV10-1 with TRBJ2-7, with 8 nucleotides matching TRBD2. The CDR3 extends over 15 amino acids. The ends lost 1 base at V and 5 bases at J; junction bases unmatched: 7. Looked up from germline, CDR1 is WNHNN and CDR2 is SYGVQD (reference sequence). The CDR3 bases are TGCGCCAGCAGTGAGTTCCGGGAGGGCCGGGACGAGCAGTACTTC. As protein: CASSEFREGRDEQYF.

The rearrangement joins TRBV19 to TRBJ2-2; possibly TRBD1 for D (5 bases). The CDR3 is 14 residues long. Trimming shortened V by 8 bases and J by 7 bases, and 17 bases separated the two germline ends. The germline V gene has CDR1 LNHDA and CDR2 SQIVND (reference sequence). CDR3 amino acids: CASAKTVIVGELFF. The CDR3 coding sequence is TGTGCCAGTGCAAAGACAGTCATTGTCGGGGAGCTGTTTTTT.